This TCR beta chain comes out of a study of vaccination and CD4 T cells after COVID-19. Researchers used the Oncomine TCR Beta short-read assay to sequence DNA from cultured CD4+ T cells. TCRdb passed the PCR reads through MiXCR, listing each CDR3 protein once. The table includes 8,000 or so distinct CDR3 sequences, 55% detected once. This clonotype has a handful of counts. Its antigen is as yet unknown. Germline V CDR1 and CDR2: SNHLY, FYNNEI. The trim removed 6 bases at V and 4 bases at J, leaving 5 bases unmatched. The CDR3 consists of 13 residues. Treatment reported: roughly ten-day PBMC culture with coronavirus spike peptide pools or control peptides (ViraFEST assay).

The sequence came from a human donor who had recovered from COVID-19. The chain carries TRBV2 and TRBJ2-5, with TRBD1 matching 7 bases. Sequenced input: CD4+ T cells from blood, cultured in vitro. CDR3 DNA: TGTGCCAGCAGCCCGGGACAGAGAGAGACCCAGTACTTC. Translated: CASSPGQRETQYF.